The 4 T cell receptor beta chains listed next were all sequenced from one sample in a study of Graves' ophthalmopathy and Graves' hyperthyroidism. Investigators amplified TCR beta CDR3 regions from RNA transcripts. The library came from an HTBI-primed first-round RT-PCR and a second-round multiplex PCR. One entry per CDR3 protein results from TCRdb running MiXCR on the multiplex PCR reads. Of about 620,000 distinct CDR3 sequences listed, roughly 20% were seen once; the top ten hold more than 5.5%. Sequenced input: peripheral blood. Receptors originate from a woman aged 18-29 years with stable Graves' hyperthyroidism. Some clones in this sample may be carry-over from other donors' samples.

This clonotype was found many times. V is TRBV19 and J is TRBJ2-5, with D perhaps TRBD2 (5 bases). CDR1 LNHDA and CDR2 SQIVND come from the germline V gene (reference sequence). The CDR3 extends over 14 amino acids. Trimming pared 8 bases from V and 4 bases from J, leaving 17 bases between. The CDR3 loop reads CASSILARPETQYF. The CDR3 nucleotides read TGTGCCAGTTCCATTCTAGCTCGTCCAGAGACCCAGTACTTC.

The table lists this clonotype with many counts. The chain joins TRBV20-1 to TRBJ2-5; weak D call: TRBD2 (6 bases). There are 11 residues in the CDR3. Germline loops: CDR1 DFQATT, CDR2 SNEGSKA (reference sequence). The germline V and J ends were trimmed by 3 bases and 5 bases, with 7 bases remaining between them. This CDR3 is CSARDYETQYF. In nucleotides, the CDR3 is TGCAGTGCTAGGGACTACGAGACCCAGTACTTC.

The CDR3 nucleotides read TGTGCCAGCAGTGAACTAGCGCAGGGGGGTGGTGGTGGGTATGGCTACACCTTC. Translating gives CASSELAQGGGGGYGYTF. The chain uses TRBV6-1 and TRBJ1-2; 7 bases fit TRBD1. CDR1 and CDR2 (germline): MNHNS, SASEGT. J was trimmed by 5 bases and V by 2 bases; bases with no gene match: 17. CDR3 length: 18 residues.

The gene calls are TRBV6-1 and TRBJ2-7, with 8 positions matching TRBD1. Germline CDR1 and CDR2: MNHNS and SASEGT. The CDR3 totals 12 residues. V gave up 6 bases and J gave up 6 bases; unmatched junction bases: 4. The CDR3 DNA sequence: TGTGCCAGCAGCAGGGACAGGCTCGAGCAGTACTTC. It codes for CASSRDRLEQYF.